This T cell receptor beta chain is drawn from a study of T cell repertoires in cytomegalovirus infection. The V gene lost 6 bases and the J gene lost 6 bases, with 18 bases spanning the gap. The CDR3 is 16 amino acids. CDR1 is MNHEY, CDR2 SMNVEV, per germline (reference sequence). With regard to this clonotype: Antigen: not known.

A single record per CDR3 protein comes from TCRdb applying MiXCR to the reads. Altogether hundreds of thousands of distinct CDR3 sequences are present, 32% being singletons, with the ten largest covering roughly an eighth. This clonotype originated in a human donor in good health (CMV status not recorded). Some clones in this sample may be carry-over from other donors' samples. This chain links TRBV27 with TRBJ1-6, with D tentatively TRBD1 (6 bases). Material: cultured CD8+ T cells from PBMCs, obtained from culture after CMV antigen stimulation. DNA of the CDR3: TGTGCCAGCAGCCCTTTGTTAGGGGGTAGTAATTCACCCCTCCACTTT. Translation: CASSPLLGGSNSPLHF.